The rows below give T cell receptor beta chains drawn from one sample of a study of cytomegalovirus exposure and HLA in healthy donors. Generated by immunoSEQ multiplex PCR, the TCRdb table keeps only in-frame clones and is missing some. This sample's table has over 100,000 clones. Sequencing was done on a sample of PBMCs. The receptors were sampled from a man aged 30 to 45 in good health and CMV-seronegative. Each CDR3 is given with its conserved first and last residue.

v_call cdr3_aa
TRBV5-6 CASSLVGKGALNEKLFF
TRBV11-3 CASSPSPGGTNTGELFF
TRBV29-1 CSVEGTGAITEAFF
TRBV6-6 CASSWEELSYNEQFF
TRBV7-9 CASRWAAGSYNEQFF
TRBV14 CASSHPPGQPYNEQFF
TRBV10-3 CAISEASLRGSASPLHF
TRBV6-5 CASSYLQGASIDGYTF
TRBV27 CASSPIYLGANVLTF
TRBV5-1 CASSFDRDGYTF
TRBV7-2 CASSLGAAQETQYF
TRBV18 CASSPQFRSFTFNEKLFF
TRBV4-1 CASSQDYGELVRTDTQYF
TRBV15 CATSRTTSGTGGNEQFF
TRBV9 CASSVAGVGQPQHF
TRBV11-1 CASSLVGSWGKRDARAQYF
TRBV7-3 CASSPRPNYEQYF
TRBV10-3 CAIKRDRGRTDTQYF
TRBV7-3 CASSPAGGQETQYF
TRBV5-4 CASSLGQGARDTQYF
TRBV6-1 CASSHRGGSGDEQFF
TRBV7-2 CASSLVQGTVGELFF
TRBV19 CASSRTPGQGGIYGYTF
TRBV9 CASSEGASGYGYTF
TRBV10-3 CAISESGPGSVAPSSYNEQFF
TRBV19 CASSIGGRGYGYTF
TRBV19 CASRDRNTGELFF
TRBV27 CASSLSSRDSF
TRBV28 CASSPTRQETQYF
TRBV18 CASSPQGETEAFF
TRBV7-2 CASSLRDRVDYTF
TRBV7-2 CASSLVGWAGSGQETQYF
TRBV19 CASSGRGLRGYTF
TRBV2 CASTPLAGTDTQYF
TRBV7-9 CASSLDETSSPLHF
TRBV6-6 CASSATGGDYGYTF
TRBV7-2 CASSSSGGVQPQHF
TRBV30 CAWRGPSNQPQHF
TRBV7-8 CASSLAGTALGQYF
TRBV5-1 CASSLGATTEAFF
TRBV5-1 CASSLELRNTEAFF
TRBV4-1 CASSQDRSRGLNQPQHF
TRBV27 CASSLGGQGYGYTF
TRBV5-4 CASSLGQVTYEQYF
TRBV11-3 CASSFSRGTEAFF
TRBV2 CASSPAWGRTEAFF
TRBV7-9 CASSLTKGQIIHSGNTIYF
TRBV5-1 CASSYFPGTGLGEQYF
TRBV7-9 CASSPPQGSYTF
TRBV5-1 CASSTGQGIEAFF
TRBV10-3 CATISGLQGNNEQFF
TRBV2 CASFSPGRETQYF
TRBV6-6 CASIQNTEAFF
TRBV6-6 CASSYSRTNTGELFF
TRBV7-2 CASSRSVSSYNEQFF
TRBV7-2 CASSLMLVLLAGNTGELFF
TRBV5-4 CASRYREDYGYTF
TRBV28 CASSITGTRGDEQYF
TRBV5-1 CASSPGQGSPRGYEQYF